The 11 T cell receptor beta chains below come from one sample, sequenced in a study of blood T cell repertoires in COVID-19. The repertoire was sequenced with immunoSEQ multiplex PCR; TCRdb's copy has only in-frame clones and lacks some. Of 120,000 or so clones in the sample, 79% were seen once. Material for sequencing was peripheral blood. The receptors originated from a man aged 35 to 55 with active or convalescent COVID-19.

In its sample, this clone is medium-sized. The V and J genes are TRBV4-2 and TRBJ2-3; TRBD2 matches at 11 bases. The germline CDR1 and CDR2 sequences are LGHNA and YNFKEQ. The CDR3 has 16 amino acids. The junction had 0 bases not matched to a gene; V was cut back by 0 bases and J by 1 base. CDR3 residues: CASSQELAGGTDTQYF. The CDR3 region has the DNA TGTGCCAGCAGCCAAGAACTAGCGGGGGGCACAGATACGCAGTATTTT.

The chain combines TRBV10-1 with TRBJ2-4; 7 bases align to TRBD1. The V segment lost 3 bases and the J segment 0 bases; nucleotides outside the gene matches: 8. Germline V gives CDR1 WNHNN, CDR2 SYGVQD (reference sequence). This CDR3 comprises 17 residues. CDR3 residues: CASSEPTGLLAKNIQYF. CDR3 sequence (DNA): TGCGCCAGCAGTGAACCGACAGGGCTACTAGCCAAAAACATTCAGTACTTC.

The chain uses TRBV19 and TRBJ1-1, with 10 bases fitting TRBD1. This CDR3 has 14 amino acids. The germline V gene encodes CDR1 LNHDA and CDR2 SQIVND (reference sequence). Losses at the gene ends were 6 bases for V and 2 bases for J; bases not matched to a gene: 3. CDR3 in amino acids: CASRRDRGNTEAFF. CDR3 bases: TGTGCCAGTAGGAGGGACAGGGGAAACACTGAAGCTTTCTTT.

This clone has a single count. The gene calls are TRBV5-1 and TRBJ2-1, with 7 nucleotides matching TRBD1. From germline, CDR1 is SGHRS and CDR2 YFSETQ. The ends lost 7 bases at V and 4 bases at J; junction bases unmatched: 8. The CDR3 is 14 amino acids. The CDR3: CASATGEPYNEQFF. The CDR3 DNA follows: TGCGCCAGCGCTACAGGGGAGCCTTACAATGAGCAGTTCTTC.

This chain links TRBV11-2 with TRBJ2-5; TRBD2 is a possible D gene (6 bases). Trimming stripped 1 base from V and 5 bases from J, with 20 bases between. The CDR3 is 17 residues long. Per the germline V gene, CDR1 is SGHAT and CDR2 is FQNNGV. CDR3: CASSLVVGSRGRETQYF. CDR3 coding DNA: TGTGCCAGCAGCTTAGTGGTCGGTAGCCGGGGGAGGGAGACCCAGTACTTC. The variable domain in full, with the rest retrieved from reference TRBV11-2 and TRBJ2-5, is EAGVAQSPRYKIIEKRQSVAFWCNPISGHATLYWYQQILGQGPKLLIQFQNNGVVDDSQLPKDRFSAERLKGVDSTLKIQPAKLEDSAVYLCASSLVVGSRGRETQYFGPGTRLLVL.

The gene calls are TRBV5-6 and TRBJ1-3, with no clear D. This CDR3 has 14 amino acids. Germline loops: CDR1 SGHDT, CDR2 YYEEEE. Between the trimmed V and J ends, which lost 4 bases and 0 bases, there was a span of 8 bases. The CDR3 is CASSPTGSGNTIYF. CDR3 sequence (DNA): TGTGCCAGCAGCCCCACGGGCTCTGGAAACACCATATATTTT.

Regarding this clone: An end of the junction differs from the germline gene, which may be a read error. CDR3 DNA: TGTGCCAGCAGTTTGGGACAGGCTAATTCACCCCTCCACTTT. As protein: CASSLGQANSPLHF. The chain recombines TRBV5-4 with TRBJ1-6; TRBD1 matches at 8 bases. Per germline, CDR1 SGHNT and CDR2 YYREEE (reference sequence). The CDR3 runs to 14 residues.

The chain uses TRBV11-2 and TRBJ2-6; tentative D call: TRBD1 (6 bases). The CDR3 extends over 19 amino acids. In germline, CDR1 is SGHAT, CDR2 FQNNGV. V shed 0 bases and J shed 1 base, with 16 bases lying between them. Written as DNA, the CDR3 is TGTGCCAGCAGCTTAGATGTTGTCCTAGGGGGATCTGGGGCCAACGTCCTGACTTTC. Translated: CASSLDVVLGGSGANVLTF.

The gene calls are TRBV20-1 and TRBJ2-7; D gene ambiguous. There are 15 residues in the CDR3. V dropped 3 bases and J dropped 6 bases, with 21 bases sitting between them. Looked up from germline, CDR1 is DFQATT and CDR2 is SNEGSKA (reference sequence). The CDR3 reads CSASPPLLGDGEQYF. The CDR3 nucleotides are TGCAGTGCTAGTCCGCCTTTGCTAGGTGACGGCGAGCAGTACTTC.

This sequence joins TRBV30 and TRBJ2-5; D possibly corresponds to TRBD2 (6 bases). Germline assignment: CDR1 GTSNPN and CDR2 SVGIG (reference sequence). The CDR3 consists of 15 residues. V dropped 4 bases and J dropped 1 base, with 16 bases sitting between them. CDR3 residues: CAWKRPQGGQETQYF. Written as DNA, the CDR3 is TGTGCCTGGAAACGGCCCCAGGGAGGCCAAGAGACCCAGTACTTC.

V usage is TRBV5-4 and J usage is TRBJ1-4, with TRBD1 matching over 8 bases. Germline V CDR1 and CDR2: SGHNT, YYREEE (reference sequence). V lost 3 bases, J lost 7 bases, and 5 bases stayed unmatched. The CDR3 sequence is 14 residues long. The chain's CDR3 is CASSSQDRGEKLFF. In nucleotides, the CDR3 is TGTGCCAGCAGCTCACAAGACAGGGGTGAAAAACTGTTTTTT.